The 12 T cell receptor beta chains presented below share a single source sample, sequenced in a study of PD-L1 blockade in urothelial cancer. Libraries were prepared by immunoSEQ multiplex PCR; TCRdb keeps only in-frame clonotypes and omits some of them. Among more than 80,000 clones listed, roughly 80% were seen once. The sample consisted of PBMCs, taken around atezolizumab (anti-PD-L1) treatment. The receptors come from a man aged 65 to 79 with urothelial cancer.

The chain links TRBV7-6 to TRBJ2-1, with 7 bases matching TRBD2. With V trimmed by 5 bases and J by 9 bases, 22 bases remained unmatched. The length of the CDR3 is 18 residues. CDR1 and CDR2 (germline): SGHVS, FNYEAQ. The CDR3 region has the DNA TGTGCCAGCAGCCTCGGGACTCCAAAGGGGTCCTGGGAGGGTGAGCAGTTCTTC. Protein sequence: CASSLGTPKGSWEGEQFF.

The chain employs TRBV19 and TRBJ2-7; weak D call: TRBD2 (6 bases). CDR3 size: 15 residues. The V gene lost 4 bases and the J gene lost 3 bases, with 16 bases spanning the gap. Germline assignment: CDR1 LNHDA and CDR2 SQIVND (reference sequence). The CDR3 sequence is CASSRTVRGDYEQYF. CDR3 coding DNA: TGTGCCAGTAGTAGGACCGTGCGGGGCGACTACGAGCAGTACTTC.

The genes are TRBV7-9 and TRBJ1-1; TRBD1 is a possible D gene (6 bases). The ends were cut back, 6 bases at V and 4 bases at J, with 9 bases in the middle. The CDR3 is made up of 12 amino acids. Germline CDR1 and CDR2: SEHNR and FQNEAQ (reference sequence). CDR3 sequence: CASRKGGTEAFF. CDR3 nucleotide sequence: TGTGCCAGCAGGAAAGGGGGCACTGAAGCTTTCTTT.

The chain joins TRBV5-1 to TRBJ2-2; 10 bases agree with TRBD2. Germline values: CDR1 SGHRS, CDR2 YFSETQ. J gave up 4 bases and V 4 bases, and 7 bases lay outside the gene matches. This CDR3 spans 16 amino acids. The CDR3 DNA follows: TGCGCCAGCAGCGCAGTAGCGGGGGGAATCACCGGGGAGCTGTTTTTT. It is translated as CASSAVAGGITGELFF.

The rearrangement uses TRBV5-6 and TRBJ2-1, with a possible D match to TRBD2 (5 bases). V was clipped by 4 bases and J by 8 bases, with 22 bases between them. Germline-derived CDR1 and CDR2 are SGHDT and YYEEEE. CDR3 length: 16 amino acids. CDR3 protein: CASSPGLVPGWDEQFF. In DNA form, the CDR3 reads TGTGCCAGCAGCCCTGGACTCGTACCAGGATGGGATGAGCAGTTCTTC.

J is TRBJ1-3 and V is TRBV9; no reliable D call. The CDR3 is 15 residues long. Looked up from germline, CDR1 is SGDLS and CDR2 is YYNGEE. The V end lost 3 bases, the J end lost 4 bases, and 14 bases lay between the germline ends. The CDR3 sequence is CASSAAPGTGNTIYF. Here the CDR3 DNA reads TGTGCCAGCAGCGCTGCCCCAGGCACGGGAAACACCATATATTTT.

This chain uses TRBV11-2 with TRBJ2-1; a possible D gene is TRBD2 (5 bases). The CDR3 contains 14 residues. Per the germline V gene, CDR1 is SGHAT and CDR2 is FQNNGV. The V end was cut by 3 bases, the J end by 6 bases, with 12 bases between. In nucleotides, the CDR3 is TGTGCCAGCAGCTTGAGGAAGGAGGCCAATGAGCAGTTCTTC. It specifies CASSLRKEANEQFF.

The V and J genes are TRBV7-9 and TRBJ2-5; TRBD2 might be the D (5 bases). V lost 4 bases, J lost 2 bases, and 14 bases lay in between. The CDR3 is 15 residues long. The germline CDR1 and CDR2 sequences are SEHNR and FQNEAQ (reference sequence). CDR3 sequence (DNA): TGTGCCAGCAGCTCTCGGGTGAGGGAACAAGAGACCCAGTACTTC. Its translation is CASSSRVREQETQYF.

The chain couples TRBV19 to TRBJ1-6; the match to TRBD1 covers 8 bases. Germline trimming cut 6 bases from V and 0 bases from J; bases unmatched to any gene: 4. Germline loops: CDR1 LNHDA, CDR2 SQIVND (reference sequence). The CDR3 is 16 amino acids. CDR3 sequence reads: CASRPGGRSYNSPLHF. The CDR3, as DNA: TGTGCCAGTAGACCAGGGGGCCGCTCCTATAATTCACCCCTCCACTTT.

The CDR3 coding sequence is TGTGCCAGCAGCCCTGCTAGCGGGAGGGCCGTGTACGAGCAGTACTTC. Encoded protein: CASSPASGRAVYEQYF. This chain links TRBV7-2 with TRBJ2-7, with 12 bases identical to TRBD2. Germline CDR1 SGHTA, CDR2 FQGNSA. Trimming cost V 5 bases and J 4 bases; bases outside gene matches: 9. The CDR3 spans 16 residues.

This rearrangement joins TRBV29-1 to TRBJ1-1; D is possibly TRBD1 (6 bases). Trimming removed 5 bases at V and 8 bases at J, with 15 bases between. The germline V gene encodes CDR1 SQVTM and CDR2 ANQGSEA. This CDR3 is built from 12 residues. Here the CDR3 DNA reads TGCAGCGTTACAGGGCCACTTGGGGAAGCTTTCTTT. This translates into CSVTGPLGEAFF.

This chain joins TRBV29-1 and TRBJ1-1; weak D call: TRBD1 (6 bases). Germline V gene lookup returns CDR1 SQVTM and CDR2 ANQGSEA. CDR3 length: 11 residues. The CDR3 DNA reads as TGCAGGGGTGGGGGCGAGACTGAAGCTTTCTTT. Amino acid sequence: CRGGGETEAFF.